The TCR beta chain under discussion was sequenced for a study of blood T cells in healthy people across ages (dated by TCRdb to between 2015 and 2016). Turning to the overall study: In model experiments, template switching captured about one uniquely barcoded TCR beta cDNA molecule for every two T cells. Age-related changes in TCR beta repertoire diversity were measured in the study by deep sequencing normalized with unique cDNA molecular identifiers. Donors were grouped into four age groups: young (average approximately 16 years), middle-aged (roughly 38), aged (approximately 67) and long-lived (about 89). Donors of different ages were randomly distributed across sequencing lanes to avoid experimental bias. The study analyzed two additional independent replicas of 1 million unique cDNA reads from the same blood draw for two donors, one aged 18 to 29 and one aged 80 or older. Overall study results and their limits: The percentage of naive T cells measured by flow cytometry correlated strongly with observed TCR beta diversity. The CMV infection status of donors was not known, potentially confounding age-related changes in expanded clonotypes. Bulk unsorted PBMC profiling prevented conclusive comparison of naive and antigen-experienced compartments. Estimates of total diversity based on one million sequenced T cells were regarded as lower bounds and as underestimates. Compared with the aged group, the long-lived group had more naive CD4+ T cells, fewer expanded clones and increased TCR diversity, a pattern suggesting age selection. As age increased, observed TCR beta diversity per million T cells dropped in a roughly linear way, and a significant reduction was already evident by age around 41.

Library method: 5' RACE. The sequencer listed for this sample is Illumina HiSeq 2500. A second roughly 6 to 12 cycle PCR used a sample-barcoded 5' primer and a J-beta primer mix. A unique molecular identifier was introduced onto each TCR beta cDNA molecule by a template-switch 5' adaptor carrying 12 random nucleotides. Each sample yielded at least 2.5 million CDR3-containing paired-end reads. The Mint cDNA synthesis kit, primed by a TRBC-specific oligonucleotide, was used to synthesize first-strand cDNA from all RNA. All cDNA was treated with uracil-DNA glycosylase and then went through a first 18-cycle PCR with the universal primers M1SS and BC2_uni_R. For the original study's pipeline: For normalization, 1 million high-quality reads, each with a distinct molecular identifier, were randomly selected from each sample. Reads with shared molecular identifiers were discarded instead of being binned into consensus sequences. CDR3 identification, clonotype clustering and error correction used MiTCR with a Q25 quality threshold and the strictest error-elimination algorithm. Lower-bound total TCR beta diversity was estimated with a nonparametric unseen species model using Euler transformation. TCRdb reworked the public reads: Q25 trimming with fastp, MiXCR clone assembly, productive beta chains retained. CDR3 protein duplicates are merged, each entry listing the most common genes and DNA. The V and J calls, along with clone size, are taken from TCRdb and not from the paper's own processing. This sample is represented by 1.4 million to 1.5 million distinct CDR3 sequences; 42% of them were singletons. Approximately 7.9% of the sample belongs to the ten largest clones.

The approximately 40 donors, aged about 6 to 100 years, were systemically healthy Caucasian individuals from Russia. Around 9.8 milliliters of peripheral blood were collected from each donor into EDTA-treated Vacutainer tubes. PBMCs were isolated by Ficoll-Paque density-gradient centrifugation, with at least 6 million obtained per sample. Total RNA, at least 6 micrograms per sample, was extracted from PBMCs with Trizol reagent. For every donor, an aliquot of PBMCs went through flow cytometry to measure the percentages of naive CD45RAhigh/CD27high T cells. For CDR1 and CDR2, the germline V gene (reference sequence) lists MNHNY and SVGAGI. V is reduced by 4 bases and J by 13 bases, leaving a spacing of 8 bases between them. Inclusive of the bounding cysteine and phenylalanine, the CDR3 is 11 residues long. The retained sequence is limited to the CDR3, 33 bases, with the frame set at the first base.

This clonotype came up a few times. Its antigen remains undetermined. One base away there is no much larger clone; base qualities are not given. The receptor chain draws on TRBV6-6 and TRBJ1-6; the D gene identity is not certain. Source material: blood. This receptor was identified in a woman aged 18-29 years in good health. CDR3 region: CASSSYMPLHF. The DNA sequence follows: TGTGCCAGCAGTTCATACATGCCCCTCCACTTT.